Presented here are 22 T cell receptor beta chains from one specimen sequenced in a study of T cell responses to AZD1222 COVID-19 vaccine. TCRdb keeps only in-frame clones here, not all; method: immunoSEQ multiplex PCR. The repertoire holds some 120,000 clones, with around 92% as singletons. The sequenced sample was peripheral blood, obtained on day 0 of AZD1222 vaccination. Source of these receptors: an adult in good health.

V is TRBV30 and J is TRBJ2-7; 13 bases map to TRBD2. The ends lost 1 base at V and 4 bases at J; junction bases unmatched: 4. The CDR3 totals 15 residues. CDR1 and CDR2 from the germline V gene are GTSNPN and SVGIG (reference sequence). The CDR3 DNA follows: TGTGCCTGGAGTGCGGGACTAGCGGGAAGTTACGAGCAGTACTTC. It specifies CAWSAGLAGSYEQYF.

A single count supports this clone. The chain has TRBV5-5 and TRBJ1-1, with no clear D. The CDR3 length is 13 residues. CDR1 and CDR2 (germline): SGHKS, YYEKEE (reference sequence). Trimming removed 4 bases at V and 4 bases at J, with 11 bases between. This chain's CDR3 is CASSLPSGTEAFF. In DNA form, the CDR3 reads TGTGCCAGCAGCCTCCCGAGTGGCACTGAAGCTTTCTTT.

The rearrangement uses TRBV5-8 and TRBJ1-5; D gene ambiguous. Trimming removed 1 base from V and 7 bases from J, with 9 bases in between. The CDR3 contains 13 residues. The germline CDR1 and CDR2 sequences are SGHTS and YDEGEE. The CDR3 DNA sequence: TGTGCCAGCAGCTTGCAGAGGTCCCAGCCCCAGCATTTT. It encodes CASSLQRSQPQHF.

V usage is TRBV12-5 and J usage is TRBJ2-1; tentatively, D is TRBD1 or TRBD2 (5 bases each). V lost 0 bases and J 6 bases, leaving 18 bases between the germline ends. The CDR3 spans 17 residues. Germline V gene lookup returns CDR1 LGHNT and CDR2 FRNRAP. This CDR3 reads CASGLVLGARTRNEQFF. The CDR3 region has the DNA TGTGCTAGTGGTTTGGTACTTGGGGCCAGGACTCGCAATGAGCAGTTCTTC.

This chain connects TRBV7-9 to TRBJ2-2; no clear D gene. This CDR3 is built from 14 residues. Germline-derived CDR1 and CDR2 are SEHNR and FQNEAQ (reference sequence). The V end lost 7 bases, the J end lost 4 bases, and 13 bases lay between the germline ends. CDR3 sequence reads: CASNQGLGTGELFF. CDR3 nucleotide sequence: TGTGCCAGCAATCAAGGGTTAGGCACCGGGGAGCTGTTTTTT.

The chain has TRBV6-5 and TRBJ2-7; possibly TRBD1 for D (6 bases). CDR1 is MNHEY, CDR2 SVGAGI, per germline. The CDR3 spans 14 residues. V lost 4 bases to trimming and J lost 3 bases, with 13 bases between them. The chain's CDR3 is CASSSPGHLYEQYF. The CDR3 bases are TGTGCCAGCAGTTCACCGGGACACCTCTACGAGCAGTACTTC.

This chain connects TRBV2 to TRBJ1-5; D is possibly TRBD1 (6 bases). The germline gives CDR1 SNHLY, CDR2 FYNNEI. The V and J ends lost 5 bases and 3 bases respectively, with 23 bases between them. The CDR3 sequence is 18 residues long. The CDR3 protein is CASSLKFSRGGFNQPQHF. DNA of the CDR3: TGTGCCAGCAGTCTCAAGTTTTCCAGAGGGGGATTCAATCAGCCCCAGCATTTT. Full variable domain (missing parts from reference TRBV2 and TRBJ1-5): EPEVTQTPSHQVTQMGQEVILRCVPISNHLYFYWYRQILGQKVEFLVSFYNNEISEKSEIFDDQFSVERPDGSNFTLKIRSTKLEDSAMYFCASSLKFSRGGFNQPQHFGDGTRLSIL.

The chain carries TRBV6-5 and TRBJ2-5; 10 bases are a match to TRBD2. The V gene end was trimmed by 4 bases and the J gene end by 1 base; junction bases not matched to a gene: 3. The CDR3 is made up of 15 amino acids. Germline V gene sequence: CDR1 MNHEY, CDR2 SVGAGI. CDR3 in DNA: TGTGCCAGCAGTTCTACTAGCGGGATCCAAGAGACCCAGTACTTC. The encoded protein is CASSSTSGIQETQYF.

The chain combines TRBV7-9 with TRBJ1-2, with 11 bases fitting TRBD1. This CDR3 comprises 16 residues. J was trimmed by 7 bases and V by 0 bases; bases with no gene match: 7. Germline CDR1 is SEHNR and CDR2 is FQNEAQ (reference sequence). The CDR3 sequence is CASSLASGQGVSGYTF. The CDR3 DNA follows: TGTGCCAGCAGCTTAGCGTCGGGACAGGGGGTCAGTGGCTACACCTTC.

This clone was seen once. This sequence joins TRBV24-1 and TRBJ2-3; TRBD2 matches 9 bases. V shed 5 bases and J 0 bases; nucleotides not matched to a gene: 8. This CDR3 region has 17 residues. Germline lookup yields CDR1 KGHDR and CDR2 SFDVKD. The CDR3 nucleotides are TGTGCCACCAGTGGGGGATCGCGGGAGGGGAGCACAGATACGCAGTATTTT. Amino acids: CATSGGSREGSTDTQYF.

The CDR3 here is CASSLTRDTEAFF. The DNA of the CDR3 is TGTGCCAGCAGCTTGACCCGGGACACTGAAGCTTTCTTT. The chain couples TRBV7-8 to TRBJ1-1; D gene unclear. Germline V gene sequence: CDR1 SGHVS, CDR2 FQNEAQ. The CDR3 has 13 amino acids. V was trimmed by 3 bases and J by 3 bases, leaving 8 bases between them.

V usage is TRBV4-1 and J usage is TRBJ2-7; D is perhaps TRBD2 (5 bases). The CDR3 is made up of 15 amino acids. Per germline, CDR1 MGHRA and CDR2 YSYEKL. Trimming removed 0 bases at V and 2 bases at J, with 11 bases between. CDR3 loop: CASSQERVEAYEQYF. CDR3 coding DNA: TGCGCCAGCAGCCAAGAGAGGGTTGAAGCCTACGAGCAGTACTTC.

Note on this clone: A read error may produce the germline difference seen at one junction end. This chain connects TRBV9 to TRBJ2-1, with TRBD2 matching 15 bases. The germline V gene has CDR1 SGDLS and CDR2 YYNGEE. This CDR3 comprises 21 residues. This CDR3 reads CSSSVVGTSGRQMSSYNEQFF. CDR3 nucleotides: TGTTCCAGCAGCGTAGTCGGGACTAGCGGGAGGCAAATGAGCTCCTACAATGAGCAGTTCTTC.

The chain links TRBV18 to TRBJ2-1; TRBD1 agrees at 10 bases. This CDR3 spans 15 amino acids. CDR1 KGHSH and CDR2 LQKENI come from the germline V gene. Germline trimming cut 3 bases from V and 2 bases from J; bases unmatched to any gene: 1. Written as DNA, the CDR3 is TGTGCCAGCTCACCTGGACAGGGGGCCTACAATGAGCAGTTCTTC. Translating it yields CASSPGQGAYNEQFF.

V is TRBV6-5 and J is TRBJ1-4; D not resolved. Germline V CDR1 and CDR2: MNHEY, SVGAGI. V lost 11 bases, J lost 1 base, and 2 bases lay in between. The CDR3 runs 10 residues. CDR3 nucleotides: TGTGCCGTAACTAATGAAAAACTGTTTTTT. This sequence encodes CAVTNEKLFF.

This clone was counted a single time. This CDR3 is CASSLIIGGDNEQFF. The CDR3 DNA reads as TGTGCCAGCAGTTTAATAATCGGTGGGGACAATGAGCAGTTCTTC. V gene TRBV27 combines with J gene TRBJ2-1; D call uncertain. The CDR3 contains 15 residues. V was cut by 2 bases and J by 5 bases, with 13 bases left in between. CDR1 MNHEY and CDR2 SMNVEV come from the germline V gene (reference sequence).

This chain links TRBV18 with TRBJ2-7; D is possibly TRBD2 (6 bases). V was trimmed by 4 bases and J by 2 bases, leaving 15 bases between them. The CDR3 covers 15 residues. The germline gives CDR1 KGHSH, CDR2 LQKENI. The CDR3 is CASSRQSRGTYEQYF. The CDR3 DNA reads TGTGCCAGCTCACGTCAGAGCCGGGGGACCTACGAGCAGTACTTC.

The chain couples TRBV11-3 to TRBJ2-7; D might be TRBD1 (5 bases). V lost 1 base, J lost 1 base, and 8 bases lay in between. Per the germline V gene, CDR1 is SGHNT and CDR2 is YENEEA. The CDR3 has 14 amino acids. DNA for the CDR3: TGTGCCAGCAGCTTAGGCGCAGGGTCCTACGAGCAGTACTTC. Translated: CASSLGAGSYEQYF.

V is TRBV5-1 and J is TRBJ2-1; D not certain. V lost 1 base and J 4 bases, leaving 9 bases between the germline ends. Germline V gene lookup returns CDR1 SGHRS and CDR2 YFSETQ. The CDR3 sequence is 14 residues long. The CDR3 region is CASSLLPAYNEQFF. CDR3 in DNA: TGCGCCAGCAGCTTGTTGCCCGCGTACAATGAGCAGTTCTTC.

The chain is built from TRBV12-3 or TRBV12-4 and TRBJ1-2; D unresolved. Trimming took off 3 bases at V and 8 bases at J, with 10 bases between the two ends. This CDR3 spans 12 amino acids. The CDR3 loop is CASSFGPAGYTF. The CDR3 DNA sequence: TGTGCCAGCAGTTTCGGGCCCGCCGGCTACACCTTC.

This chain uses TRBV6-1 with TRBJ1-2; no definite D call. Germline CDR1 MNHNS, CDR2 SASEGT. This CDR3 is 12 amino acids long. V lost 2 bases and J 4 bases, leaving 5 bases between the germline ends. This CDR3 is CASSELGYGYTF. Written as DNA, the CDR3 is TGTGCCAGCAGTGAACTGGGCTATGGCTACACCTTC.

This clone was seen just once. In DNA form, the CDR3 reads TGCGCCAGCAGCCGGACAGGGCTAGATTCACCCCTCCACTTT. Protein product: CASSRTGLDSPLHF. The V gene is TRBV4-1, the J gene TRBJ1-6; 8 nucleotides agree with TRBD1. Germline-derived CDR1 and CDR2 are MGHRA and YSYEKL. J lost 8 bases, V lost 4 bases, and 4 bases had no gene match. This CDR3 contains 14 residues.